Listed below are T cell receptor beta chains from one sample, sequenced in a study of blood T cells in healthy people across ages. One entry per CDR3 protein results from TCRdb running MiXCR on the 5' RACE reads. The sample lists about a million distinct CDR3 sequences, about 51% occurring once. The sample was blood. The receptors here all came from a woman aged 60 to 75 in good health. Both conserved end residues are part of each CDR3. Each record gives: clone size, V gene, J gene, D gene, CDR3 DNA, CDR3 protein. D genes are given only for firm matches. Part of the rows lack a size; the others show once, few, many or a class for expanded clones.

size: .; V: TRBV7-9; J: TRBJ1-1; D: .; DNA: TGTGCCAGCAGCTTAGCGACTCCCGGGTTTGGAGACACTGAAGCTTTCTTT; CDR3: CASSLATPGFGDTEAFF
size: .; V: TRBV20-1; J: TRBJ2-1; D: .; DNA: TGCAGTGCTAGCGTAGTCCAGCGCAGGGAGCAGTTCTTC; CDR3: CSASVVQRREQFF
size: .; V: TRBV4-1; J: TRBJ2-1; D: .; DNA: TGCGCCAGCAGCCACCCGGTTCGGGATACCTACAATGAGCAGTTCTTC; CDR3: CASSHPVRDTYNEQFF
size: .; V: TRBV20-1; J: TRBJ2-3; D: TRBD1; DNA: TGCAGTGCTAGAAGGGGGACAGGGGGGAAAGATACGCAGTATTTT; CDR3: CSARRGTGGKDTQYF
size: few; V: TRBV6-2/TRBV6-3; J: TRBJ2-7; D: .; DNA: TGTGCCAGCCGGGCAGGGCATCTCGAGCAGTACTTC; CDR3: CASRAGHLEQYF
size: .; V: TRBV20-1; J: TRBJ2-1; D: TRBD2; DNA: TGCAGTGCTAGAGATGGGGGACTAGCGGGAGACGCTGAGCAGTTCTTC; CDR3: CSARDGGLAGDAEQFF
size: .; V: TRBV20-1; J: TRBJ2-5; D: .; DNA: TGCAGTGCTAGAAAGAACCTGGAGACCCAGTACTTC; CDR3: CSARKNLETQYF
size: many; V: TRBV10-3; J: TRBJ2-6; D: .; DNA: TGTGCCATCAGTAGCGCCAACGTCCTGACTTTC; CDR3: CAISSANVLTF
size: .; V: TRBV28; J: TRBJ2-5; D: TRBD1; DNA: TGTGCCAGCAGACCCGGGACAGGCCAAGAGACCCAGTACTTC; CDR3: CASRPGTGQETQYF
size: few; V: TRBV29-1; J: TRBJ1-4; D: TRBD1; DNA: TGCAGCGTAGACACAGGGGTAAATGAAAAACTGTTTTTT; CDR3: CSVDTGVNEKLFF
size: once; V: TRBV7-9; J: TRBJ2-6; D: .; DNA: TGTGCCAGCAGACGACAGGGAGGGACTGGGGCCAACGTCCTGACTTTC; CDR3: CASRRQGGTGANVLTF
size: .; V: TRBV15; J: TRBJ2-5; D: .; DNA: TGTGCCACCAGCAGATCCCCACAGGGCGGTGAGACCCGGTACTTC; CDR3: CATSRSPQGGETRYF
size: .; V: TRBV20-1; J: TRBJ2-3; D: TRBD1; DNA: TGCAGTGCTAGCAGGGGGCTGAGCACAGATGCGCAGTATTTT; CDR3: CSASRGLSTDAQYF
size: .; V: TRBV20-1; J: TRBJ2-5; D: .; DNA: TGCAGTGCTAGAGATTCTTGGGGGCGAGGGGGGACCCAGTACTTC; CDR3: CSARDSWGRGGTQYF
size: few; V: TRBV5-1; J: TRBJ2-5; D: .; DNA: TGCGCCAGCAGCTTAACTGAAGCGGGAGAGACCCAGTACTTC; CDR3: CASSLTEAGETQYF
size: .; V: TRBV20-1; J: TRBJ1-1; D: .; DNA: TGCAGTGCTAGGGGAGACAGCGACACTGAAGCTTTCTTT; CDR3: CSARGDSDTEAFF
size: few; V: TRBV20-1; J: TRBJ2-6; D: .; DNA: TGCAGTGCTAGGGGCCACAGGGTCTCTGGGGCCAACGTCCTGACTTTC; CDR3: CSARGHRVSGANVLTF
size: .; V: TRBV6-2/TRBV6-3; J: TRBJ2-5; D: TRBD2; DNA: TGTGCCGGCAGCTCACGACTAGCGGGAGGGCCGGGAGAGCAGTACTTC; CDR3: CAGSSRLAGGPGEQYF
size: few; V: TRBV5-1; J: TRBJ2-7; D: .; DNA: TGCGCCAGCAGCTTGAGGGGGACTGACCCTTACGAGCAGTACTTC; CDR3: CASSLRGTDPYEQYF
size: .; V: TRBV10-1; J: TRBJ2-1; D: TRBD2; DNA: TGCGCCAGCAGTGAGTTGAGGAGCGGGAGTGTAAATGAGCAGTTCTTC; CDR3: CASSELRSGSVNEQFF
size: once; V: TRBV12-3/TRBV12-4; J: TRBJ2-5; D: TRBD2; DNA: TGTGCCAGCAGTTTAGCGTTGACTAGCGGGATCCAAGAGACCCAGTACTTC; CDR3: CASSLALTSGIQETQYF
size: few; V: TRBV4-1; J: TRBJ2-5; D: .; DNA: TGCGCCAGCAGCCAAGATTTTGGGACTTATCAAGAGACCCAGTACTTC; CDR3: CASSQDFGTYQETQYF
size: .; V: TRBV12-3/TRBV12-4; J: TRBJ1-2; D: .; DNA: TGTGCCAGCAGTTTAAGGCGGAACTATGGCTACACCTTC; CDR3: CASSLRRNYGYTF
size: .; V: TRBV12-3/TRBV12-4; J: TRBJ2-7; D: .; DNA: TGTGCCAGCAGGAGGGCCCTTGAGCAGTACTTC; CDR3: CASRRALEQYF
size: few; V: TRBV28; J: TRBJ2-7; D: .; DNA: TGTGCCAGCAGTTTTATGGCGATCGGAAGCTACGAGCAGTACTTC; CDR3: CASSFMAIGSYEQYF
size: .; V: TRBV7-3; J: TRBJ1-2; D: .; DNA: TGTGCCAGCAGCTTAAGCCCCGACAGCTATGGCTACACCTTC; CDR3: CASSLSPDSYGYTF
size: few; V: TRBV28; J: TRBJ2-5; D: .; DNA: TGTGCCAGCAGAGCCCCTGGGGAGACCCAGTACTTC; CDR3: CASRAPGETQYF
size: few; V: TRBV6-5; J: TRBJ1-4; D: TRBD1; DNA: TGTGCCAGCTCCCCGGACAGGGGTAATGAAAAACTGTTTTTT; CDR3: CASSPDRGNEKLFF
size: .; V: TRBV28; J: TRBJ2-1; D: .; DNA: TGTGCCAGCTGGGGAACCTACAATGAGCAGTTCTTC; CDR3: CASWGTYNEQFF
size: .; V: TRBV7-2; J: TRBJ2-3; D: TRBD1; DNA: TGTGCCAGCAGCTCCCCCCCCGCGACAGGGATGGCAGATACGCAGTATTTT; CDR3: CASSSPPATGMADTQYF
size: .; V: TRBV12-3/TRBV12-4; J: TRBJ2-1; D: TRBD2; DNA: TGTGCCAGCAGTCAGTCGGGGAGGGCCCTTAATGAGCAGTTCTTC; CDR3: CASSQSGRALNEQFF
size: .; V: TRBV6-5; J: TRBJ2-1; D: TRBD2; DNA: TGTGCCAGCAGTTACCAGACTAGCGGGAGAGGAGGGTCCTACAATGAGCAGTTCTTC; CDR3: CASSYQTSGRGGSYNEQFF
size: .; V: TRBV20-1; J: TRBJ1-2; D: TRBD1; DNA: TGCAGTGCTCCCGGGACAGGGGACCTCTATGGCTACACCTTC; CDR3: CSAPGTGDLYGYTF
size: .; V: TRBV11-2; J: TRBJ1-1; D: .; DNA: TGTGCCAGCAGCCAGAACAGGAACACTGAAGCTTTCTTT; CDR3: CASSQNRNTEAFF
size: .; V: TRBV7-8; J: TRBJ2-4; D: TRBD2; DNA: TGTGCCAGCAGCGCCACGGCTAGCGGGCTGGGGGACATTCAGTACTTC; CDR3: CASSATASGLGDIQYF
size: .; V: TRBV6-6; J: TRBJ1-1; D: TRBD1; DNA: TGTGCCAGCAGTGGGGGGACAGGGGGCAGAACTGAAGCTTTCTTT; CDR3: CASSGGTGGRTEAFF
size: .; V: TRBV4-2; J: TRBJ1-5; D: .; DNA: TGTGCCAGCAGCCAAGACGATAGGGCAGATAGCAATCAGCCCCAGCATTTT; CDR3: CASSQDDRADSNQPQHF
size: .; V: TRBV18; J: TRBJ2-3; D: .; DNA: TGTGCCAGCTCTCCCTTCGGGGGTAGCACAGATACGCAGTATTTT; CDR3: CASSPFGGSTDTQYF
size: .; V: TRBV2; J: TRBJ1-2; D: TRBD1; DNA: TGTGCCAGCAGTGAGGGAAACAGGGGCGTCGGTGGCTACACCTTC; CDR3: CASSEGNRGVGGYTF
size: few; V: TRBV27; J: TRBJ2-7; D: .; DNA: TGTGCCAGTAAACGACATTCCTACGAGCAGTACTTC; CDR3: CASKRHSYEQYF
size: many; V: TRBV29-1; J: TRBJ2-3; D: .; DNA: TGCAGCGTTGGGCGCAGCCCTAGCACAGATACGCAGTATTTT; CDR3: CSVGRSPSTDTQYF
size: .; V: TRBV20-1; J: TRBJ1-2; D: TRBD1; DNA: TGCAGTGCGAAGGGGGACAGCGTTAACTATGGCTACACCTTC; CDR3: CSAKGDSVNYGYTF